These 5 T cell receptor beta chains originate from one sample sequenced in a study of a mutant IDH1 vaccine in newly diagnosed glioma. Stated time point: week 11, during vaccination. Mutant IDH1 20-mer peptide, at 300 ug, made up each vaccine dose, with topical imiquimod. Their antigen targets remain unknown. The assay was immunoSEQ multiplex PCR, and TCRdb's table has in-frame clones only and misses some. The sample has under 150,000 clones, under 90% seen once. The material was PBMCs, obtained from a glioma patient whose treatment included an IDH1 peptide vaccine. The receptors come from a woman in her fifties or sixties with glioma.

This CDR3 is CASSLGRYEQYF. CDR3 sequence (DNA): TGTGCCAGCTCCCTAGGGCGATACGAGCAGTACTTC. The chain links TRBV18 to TRBJ2-7; no reliable D call. The germline V gene has CDR1 KGHSH and CDR2 LQKENI. The CDR3 sequence is 12 residues long. V was shortened by 6 bases and J by 4 bases, with 10 bases between the two germline ends.

This chain uses TRBV7-3 with TRBJ1-2; 8 nucleotides align to TRBD1. This CDR3 has 15 amino acids. From germline, CDR1 is SGHTA and CDR2 FQGTGA. Trimming cost V 5 bases and J 4 bases; bases outside gene matches: 9. The DNA for the CDR3 is TGTGCCAGCAGCCCCGGACAGGGCGCTTTCTATGGCTACACCTTC. Translation: CASSPGQGAFYGYTF.

V gene TRBV5-1 combines with J gene TRBJ2-7, with D perhaps being TRBD1 or TRBD2 (6 bases each). V lost 0 bases and J 6 bases, leaving 13 bases between the germline ends. CDR1 is SGHRS and CDR2 is YFSETQ in the germline V gene. CDR3 size: 14 residues. CDR3 bases: TGCGCCAGCAGCTTGGGACCGGGGGCGCTCGAGCAGTACTTC. Translation gives CASSLGPGALEQYF.

This chain uses TRBV6-5 with TRBJ1-1, with D tentatively TRBD1 (5 bases). This CDR3 has 16 residues. Trimming took 0 bases from V and 6 from J, leaving 17 bases between them. CDR1 and CDR2 (germline): MNHEY, SVGAGI. The CDR3 nucleotides are TGTGCCAGCAGTTACTCCGCTTGGGCGCTAGGGGCTGAAGCTTTCTTT. Residues: CASSYSAWALGAEAFF.

The genes are TRBV7-2 and TRBJ2-7; D is unclear. This CDR3 is built from 14 residues. V lost 3 bases to trimming and J lost 2 bases, with 11 bases between them. In germline, CDR1 is SGHTA, CDR2 FQGNSA. The CDR3 loop reads CASSLGPMAYEQYF. The CDR3, as DNA: TGTGCCAGCAGCTTGGGTCCGATGGCCTACGAGCAGTACTTC.